Following are 16 T cell receptor beta chains from one sample sequenced in a study of blood T cell repertoires in COVID-19. The assay was immunoSEQ multiplex PCR, and TCRdb's table has in-frame clones only and misses some. This sample has around 120,000 clones, with approximately 82% found just once. The specimen sequenced was peripheral blood. These receptors were obtained from a man in his 70s with active or convalescent COVID-19.

The genes are TRBV19 and TRBJ1-6; the D gene is possibly TRBD1 (6 bases). Germline V gene data show CDR1 as LNHDA and CDR2 as SQIVND (reference sequence). V lost 10 bases to trimming and J lost 7 bases, with 14 bases between them. The CDR3 covers 13 residues. The CDR3 loop is CATSDSRNSPLHF. The CDR3, as DNA: TGTGCCACATCGGACAGTAGGAATTCACCCCTCCACTTT.

This clone was seen only a few times. V gene TRBV9 combines with J gene TRBJ2-1, with a weak D call TRBD2 (6 bases). The germline V gene encodes CDR1 SGDLS and CDR2 YYNGEE. V shed 0 bases and J shed 10 bases, with 14 bases lying between them. The CDR3 runs 14 residues. The CDR3 here is CASSVDPGTREQFF. CDR3 nucleotides: TGTGCCAGCAGCGTAGATCCAGGGACTCGGGAGCAGTTCTTC.

This clone occurred once. V and J are TRBV12-3 or TRBV12-4 and TRBJ1-6; D unresolved. V was clipped by 6 bases and J by 12 bases, with 9 bases between them. The CDR3 is made up of 11 amino acids. CDR3 bases: TGTGCCAGCAGCCCTTCGGGACCCCTCCACTTT. It encodes CASSPSGPLHF.

The chain joins TRBV7-2 to TRBJ1-1; D not certain. Trimming pared 1 base from V and 1 base from J, leaving 7 bases between. This CDR3 contains 14 residues. The germline V gene has CDR1 SGHTA and CDR2 FQGNSA. The CDR3 here is CASSLETGNTEAFF. In DNA form, the CDR3 reads TGTGCCAGCAGCTTAGAGACTGGGAACACTGAAGCTTTCTTT.

This clone was counted only a few times. The V gene is TRBV7-8, the J gene TRBJ2-5, with TRBD1 identical over 11 bases. V lost 7 bases, J lost 5 bases, and 3 bases stayed unmatched. Germline V gives CDR1 SGHVS, CDR2 FQNEAQ. This CDR3 region has 13 residues. CDR3: CASTGTGGETQYF. The CDR3 DNA is TGTGCCAGCACAGGGACAGGGGGGGAGACCCAGTACTTC.

A single count supports this clone. The DNA of the CDR3 is TGTGCCAGCAGCTTCGAGGGTAGCTCCTATAATTCACCCCTCCACTTT. This codes for CASSFEGSSYNSPLHF. The chain carries TRBV11-3 and TRBJ1-6; D not resolved. The germline gives CDR1 SGHNT, CDR2 YENEEA. V shed 3 bases and J shed 0 bases, with 9 bases lying between them. This CDR3 is built from 16 residues.

The CDR3 spells CASSGQGAASPLHF. In nucleotides, the CDR3 is TGTGCCAGCAGTGGACAGGGGGCGGCTTCACCCCTCCACTTT. This chain connects TRBV2 to TRBJ1-6, with 10 bases aligning to TRBD1. The CDR3 is 14 amino acids. Per germline, CDR1 SNHLY and CDR2 FYNNEI. V gave up 4 bases and J gave up 9 bases; unmatched junction bases: 3.

The chain is built from TRBV30 and TRBJ1-2; no reliable D call. The CDR3 runs to 11 residues. Germline CDR1 reads GTSNPN; CDR2 reads SVGIG (reference sequence). The V end was cut by 5 bases, the J end by 4 bases, with 8 bases between. The CDR3 spells CAWEIRYGYTF. The CDR3 DNA is TGTGCCTGGGAAATTCGCTATGGCTACACCTTC.

The rearrangement joins TRBV19 to TRBJ1-6; D may be TRBD1 (6 bases). Germline CDR1 LNHDA, CDR2 SQIVND (reference sequence). The CDR3 length is 15 residues. The V end was cut by 3 bases, the J end by 10 bases, with 16 bases between. CDR3 amino acids: CASSMGAGVGSPLHF. The CDR3 DNA reads as TGTGCCAGTAGTATGGGGGCAGGGGTTGGCTCACCCCTCCACTTT.

This clone is classed as medium-sized. The chain has TRBV2 and TRBJ2-2; possible D gene TRBD1, 5 bases. The CDR3 consists of 14 residues. Germline assignment: CDR1 SNHLY and CDR2 FYNNEI. V shed 2 bases and J shed 7 bases, with 11 bases lying between them. CDR3 DNA sequence: TGTGCCAGCAGTGAAAAGGGGTTTGGCGGGGAGCTGTTTTTT. Translated: CASSEKGFGGELFF.

The chain employs TRBV4-1 and TRBJ2-1; 10 bases are shared with TRBD1. The CDR3 runs to 15 residues. Germline assignment: CDR1 MGHRA and CDR2 YSYEKL. J was trimmed by 9 bases and V by 1 base; bases with no gene match: 6. The CDR3 nucleotides are TGCGCCAGCAGCCAAGTCCCGGGACAGGGGTTTGAGCAGTTCTTC. This gives the protein CASSQVPGQGFEQFF.

The chain employs TRBV5-4 and TRBJ1-1; perhaps TRBD1 as D (6 bases). From germline, CDR1 is SGHNT and CDR2 YYREEE (reference sequence). V lost 6 bases and J 1 base, leaving 16 bases between the germline ends. The CDR3 has 15 amino acids. The CDR3 nucleotides read TGTGCCAGCATCCAGGGGCCCATCGGGAACACTGAAGCTTTCTTT. This codes for CASIQGPIGNTEAFF. The full variable domain, its missing parts supplied by reference TRBV5-4 and TRBJ1-1, is ETGVTQSPTHLIKTRGQQVTLRCSSQSGHNTVSWYQQALGQGPQFIFQYYREEENGRGNFPPRFSGLQFPNYSSELNVNALELDDSALYLCASIQGPIGNTEAFFGQGTRLTVV.

The rearrangement uses TRBV5-6 and TRBJ2-2, with D perhaps matching TRBD1 (6 bases). The V end lost 5 bases, the J end lost 7 bases, and 18 bases lay between the germline ends. The CDR3 runs to 15 residues. The germline gives CDR1 SGHDT, CDR2 YYEEEE. The DNA of the CDR3 is TGTGCCAGCAGTCCGGTCGGCCAGGGGTACGGGGAGCTGTTTTTT. Amino acid sequence: CASSPVGQGYGELFF.

This clone showed up just once. V gene TRBV27 combines with J gene TRBJ2-3; TRBD1 agrees at 9 bases. After removal of 6 bases from V and 6 bases from J, the junction contained 7 bases not matched to a gene. Germline CDR1 is MNHEY and CDR2 is SMNVEV (reference sequence). This CDR3 spans 14 amino acids. The CDR3 loop reads CASSRGTGWDTQYF. The CDR3 DNA sequence: TGTGCCAGCAGCCGGGGGACAGGGTGGGATACGCAGTATTTT.

This clone turned up a few times. The chain joins TRBV9 to TRBJ1-1; D may be TRBD1 (5 bases). The CDR3 runs 17 residues. Trimming removed 2 bases from V and 4 bases from J, with 21 bases in between. Germline loops: CDR1 SGDLS, CDR2 YYNGEE. CDR3 amino acids: CASSVSLPWGVFTEAFF. The CDR3 nucleotides read TGTGCCAGCAGCGTTTCATTACCGTGGGGGGTCTTCACTGAAGCTTTCTTT.

The chain combines TRBV18 with TRBJ1-1, with 10 bases that match TRBD1. Trimming cost V 3 bases and J 0 bases; bases outside gene matches: 4. Germline V CDR1 and CDR2: KGHSH, LQKENI. This CDR3 has 16 amino acids. This chain's CDR3 is CASSPGTGALNTEAFF. The CDR3 bases are TGTGCCAGCTCACCCGGGACAGGGGCGTTGAACACTGAAGCTTTCTTT.